Listed below are T cell receptor beta chains from one sample, sequenced in a study of cytomegalovirus exposure and HLA in healthy donors. TCRdb keeps only in-frame clones here, not all; method: immunoSEQ multiplex PCR. This sample has over 100,000 clones, with around 73% found just once. The sample comprised PBMCs. These receptors originate from a man aged 35-49 years in good health and CMV-seronegative. The CDR3 runs from the conserved cysteine through the conserved F or W. The order of the fields is D gene, V gene, J gene, clone size, CDR3 protein, CDR3 DNA. D genes are given only for firm matches. Clone size is given for some rows only: seen once, a few or many times, or a class if the clone is expanded.

TRBD1	TRBV11-3	TRBJ2-7	.	CASSSAGTGGYEQYF	TGTGCCAGCAGCTCAGCCGGGACAGGGGGCTACGAGCAGTACTTC
.	TRBV5-1	TRBJ2-3	once	CASREGLNTDTQYF	TGCGCCAGCAGGGAGGGGCTTAATACAGATACGCAGTATTTT
TRBD1	TRBV5-1	TRBJ1-5	.	CASSPEGQFNQPQHF	TGCGCCAGCAGCCCAGAGGGACAGTTCAATCAGCCCCAGCATTTT
.	TRBV18	TRBJ2-7	.	CASSPNLEQYF	TGTGCCAGCTCGCCGAATCTAGAGCAGTACTTC
.	TRBV7-9	TRBJ1-3	medium-sized	CASRPGQRSSGNTIYF	TGTGCCAGCAGACCAGGACAGAGGAGCTCTGGAAACACCATATATTTT
TRBD1	TRBV5-1	TRBJ2-7	.	CASSLGWGDRAYEQYF	TGCGCCAGCAGCTTGGGCTGGGGGGACAGGGCCTACGAGCAGTACTTC
TRBD1	TRBV12-5	TRBJ2-7	few	CASGLALGQGRDEQYF	TGTGCTAGTGGTTTGGCTCTTGGACAGGGTAGAGACGAGCAGTACTTC
TRBD1	TRBV15	TRBJ1-1	.	CATGTTGVGTEAFF	TGTGCCACCGGCACCACAGGGGTAGGGACTGAAGCTTTCTTT
.	TRBV7-8	TRBJ2-1	.	CASSYRTSSGYNEQFF	TGTGCCAGCAGCTACCGGACCTCCTCAGGGTACAATGAGCAGTTCTTC
.	TRBV7-6	TRBJ1-5	.	CASSYGQTNQPQHF	TGTGCCAGCAGCTACGGACAGACCAATCAGCCCCAGCATTTT
.	TRBV5-8	TRBJ2-7	.	CASSLFVSSSYEQYF	TGTGCCAGCAGCTTGTTCGTTTCTAGCTCCTACGAGCAGTACTTC
.	TRBV29-1	TRBJ1-6	.	CSVGEGDSPLHF	TGCAGCGTTGGAGAGGGCGATTCACCCCTCCACTTT
.	TRBV7-9	TRBJ2-7	.	CASSRGTYEQYF	TGTGCCAGCAGCCGGGGTACATACGAGCAGTACTTC
.	TRBV5-1	TRBJ2-6	.	CASSLGTHSGANVLTF	TGCGCCAGCAGCTTGGGGACACACTCTGGGGCCAACGTCCTGACTTTC
TRBD2	TRBV6-5	TRBJ2-7	.	CASGRDYEQYF	TGTGCCAGCGGGAGGGATTACGAGCAGTACTTC
.	TRBV5-1	TRBJ2-5	.	CASSPFGQTQETQYF	TGCGCCAGCAGCCCATTTGGACAGACCCAAGAGACCCAGTACTTC
TRBD1	TRBV5-1	TRBJ1-2	.	CASSLPRTGNGYTF	TGCGCCAGCAGCTTGCCTCGGACAGGGAATGGCTACACCTTC
TRBD1	TRBV4-3	TRBJ1-6	few	CASSQGNQGAEDSPLHF	TGCGCCAGCAGCCAAGGGAACCAGGGGGCGGAAGATTCACCCCTCCACTTT
TRBD1	TRBV19	TRBJ1-2	.	CASSIRTGGYGYTF	TGTGCCAGTAGTATCAGGACAGGGGGCTATGGCTACACCTTC
.	TRBV5-6	TRBJ1-6	few	CASSYRVTGNSPLHF	TGTGCCAGCAGCTACAGGGTGACGGGAAATTCACCCCTCCACTTT
TRBD1	TRBV6-1	TRBJ1-4	few	CASSQGGEKLFF	TGTGCCAGCAGCCAGGGGGGAGAAAAACTGTTTTTT
.	TRBV18	TRBJ1-1	.	CASFDQGNTEAFF	TGTGCCAGCTTCGATCAGGGGAACACTGAAGCTTTCTTT
.	TRBV2	TRBJ2-7	.	CASSDSRGQYF	TGTGCCAGCAGTGACAGTAGGGGCCAGTACTTC
TRBD1	TRBV28	TRBJ1-6	.	CASQVIQGAYSPLHF	TGTGCCAGCCAGGTGATCCAGGGGGCCTATTCACCCCTCCACTTT
TRBD1	TRBV6-1	TRBJ2-2	.	CASKEDRGDTGELFF	TGTGCCAGCAAGGAGGACAGGGGGGACACCGGGGAGCTGTTTTTT
.	TRBV13	TRBJ2-7	.	CASSHTWRGYEQYF	TGTGCCAGCAGCCACACTTGGCGGGGCTACGAGCAGTACTTC
.	TRBV9	TRBJ1-4	once	CASSLTGGRNEKLFF	TGTGCCAGCAGCCTCACGGGGGGAAGGAATGAAAAACTGTTTTTT